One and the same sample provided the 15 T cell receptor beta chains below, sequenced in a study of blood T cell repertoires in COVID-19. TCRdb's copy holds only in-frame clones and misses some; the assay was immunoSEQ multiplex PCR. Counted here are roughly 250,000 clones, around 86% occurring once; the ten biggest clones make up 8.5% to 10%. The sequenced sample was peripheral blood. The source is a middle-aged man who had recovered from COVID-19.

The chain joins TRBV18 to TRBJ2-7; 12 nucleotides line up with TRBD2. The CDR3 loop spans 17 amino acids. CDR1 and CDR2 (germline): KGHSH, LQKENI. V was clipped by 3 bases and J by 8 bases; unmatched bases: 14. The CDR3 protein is CASSPATRGLAGYQQYF. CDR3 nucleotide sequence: TGTGCCAGCTCACCCGCTACTAGAGGACTAGCGGGATACCAGCAGTACTTC.

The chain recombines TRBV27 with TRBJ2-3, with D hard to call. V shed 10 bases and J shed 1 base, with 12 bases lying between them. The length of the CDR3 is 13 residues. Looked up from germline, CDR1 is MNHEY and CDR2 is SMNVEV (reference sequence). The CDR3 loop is CATHIVGTDTQYF. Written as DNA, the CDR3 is TGTGCCACCCACATTGTTGGCACAGATACGCAGTATTTT.

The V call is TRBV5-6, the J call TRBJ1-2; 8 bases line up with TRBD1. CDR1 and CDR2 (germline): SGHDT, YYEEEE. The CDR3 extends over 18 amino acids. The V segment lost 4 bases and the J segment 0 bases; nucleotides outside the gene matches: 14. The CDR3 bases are TGTGCCAGCAGCGCGCGTGGACAGGGCCACGGGGCTAACTATGGCTACACCTTC. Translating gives CASSARGQGHGANYGYTF.

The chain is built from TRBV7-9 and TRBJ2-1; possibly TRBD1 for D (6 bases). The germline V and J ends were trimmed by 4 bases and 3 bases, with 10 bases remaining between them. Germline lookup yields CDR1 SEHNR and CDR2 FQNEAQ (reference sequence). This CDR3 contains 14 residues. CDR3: CASSSRTDYNEQFF. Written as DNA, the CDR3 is TGTGCCAGCAGCTCACGGACAGACTACAATGAGCAGTTCTTC. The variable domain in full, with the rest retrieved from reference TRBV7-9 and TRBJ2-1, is DTGVSQNPRHKITKRGQNVTFRCDPISEHNRLYWYRQTLGQGPEFLTYFQNEAQLEKSRLLSDRFSAERPKGSFSTLEIQRTEQGDSAMYLCASSSRTDYNEQFFGPGTRLTVL.

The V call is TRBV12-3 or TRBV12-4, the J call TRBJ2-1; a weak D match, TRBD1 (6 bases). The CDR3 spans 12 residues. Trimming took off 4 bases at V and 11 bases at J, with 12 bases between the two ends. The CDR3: CASSSLGQQQFF. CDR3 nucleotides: TGTGCCAGCAGTTCCCTTGGACAGCAGCAGTTCTTC.

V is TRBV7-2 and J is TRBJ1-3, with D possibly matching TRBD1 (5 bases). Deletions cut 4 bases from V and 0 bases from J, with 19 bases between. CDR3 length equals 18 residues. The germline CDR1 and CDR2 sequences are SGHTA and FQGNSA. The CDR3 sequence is CASSSPSGGLSSGNTIYF. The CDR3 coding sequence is TGTGCCAGCAGCTCCCCCTCCGGGGGATTGAGCTCTGGAAACACCATATATTTT.

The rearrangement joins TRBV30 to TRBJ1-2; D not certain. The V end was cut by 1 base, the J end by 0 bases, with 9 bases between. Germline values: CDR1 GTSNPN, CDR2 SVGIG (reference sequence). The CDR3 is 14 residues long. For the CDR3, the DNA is TGTGCCTGGAGTGAACTAATAACTAACTATGGCTACACCTTC. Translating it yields CAWSELITNYGYTF.

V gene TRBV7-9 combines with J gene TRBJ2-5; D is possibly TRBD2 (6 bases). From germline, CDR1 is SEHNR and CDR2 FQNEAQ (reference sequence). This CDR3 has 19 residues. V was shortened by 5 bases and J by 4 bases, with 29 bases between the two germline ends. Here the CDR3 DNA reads TGTGCCAGCAGCCCTCGGGGAGGAGGCGGGGATTATTTTCGAGAGACCCAGTACTTC. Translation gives CASSPRGGGGDYFRETQYF.

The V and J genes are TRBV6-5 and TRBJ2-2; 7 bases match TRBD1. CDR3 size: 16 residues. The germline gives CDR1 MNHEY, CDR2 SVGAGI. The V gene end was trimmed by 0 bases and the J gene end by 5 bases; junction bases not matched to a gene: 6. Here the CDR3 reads CASSYSGNRGTGELFF. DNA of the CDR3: TGTGCCAGCAGTTACTCGGGAAACAGGGGAACCGGGGAGCTGTTTTTT.

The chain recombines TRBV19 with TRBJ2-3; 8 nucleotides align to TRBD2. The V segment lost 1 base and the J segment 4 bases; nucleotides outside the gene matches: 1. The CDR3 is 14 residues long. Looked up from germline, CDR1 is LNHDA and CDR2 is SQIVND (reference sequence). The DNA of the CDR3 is TGTGCCAGTAGTATAGCGGGAGGGCCAGATACGCAGTATTTT. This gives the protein CASSIAGGPDTQYF.

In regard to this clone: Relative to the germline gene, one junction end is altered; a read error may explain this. The CDR3, as DNA: TGTGCCAGTAGTCTAGATGCGGGAGGTAACTACGAGCAGTACTTC. It encodes CASSLDAGGNYEQYF. The rearrangement uses TRBV19 and TRBJ2-7; 8 positions agree with TRBD2. Germline CDR1 reads LNHDA; CDR2 reads SQIVND (reference sequence). The CDR3 runs to 15 residues.

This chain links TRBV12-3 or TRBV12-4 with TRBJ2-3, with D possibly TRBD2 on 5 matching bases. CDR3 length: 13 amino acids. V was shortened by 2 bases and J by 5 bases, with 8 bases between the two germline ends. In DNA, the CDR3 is TGTGCCAGCAGTTTACTAGCCGGAGATACGCAGTATTTT. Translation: CASSLLAGDTQYF.

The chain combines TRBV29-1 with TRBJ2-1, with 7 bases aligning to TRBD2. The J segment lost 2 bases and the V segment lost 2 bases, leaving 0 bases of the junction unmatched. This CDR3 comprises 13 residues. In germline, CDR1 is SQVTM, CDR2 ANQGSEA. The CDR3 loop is CSVESGTYNEQFF. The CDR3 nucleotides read TGCAGCGTTGAAAGCGGGACCTACAATGAGCAGTTCTTC.

The CDR3, as DNA: TGTGCCAGCCGAGAGGACAGGGGTAACACTGAAGCTTTCTTT. This codes for CASREDRGNTEAFF. V gene TRBV27 combines with J gene TRBJ1-1; 9 nucleotides line up with TRBD1. The germline V gene encodes CDR1 MNHEY and CDR2 SMNVEV (reference sequence). This CDR3 is built from 14 residues. The V gene end was trimmed by 8 bases and the J gene end by 2 bases; junction bases not matched to a gene: 6.

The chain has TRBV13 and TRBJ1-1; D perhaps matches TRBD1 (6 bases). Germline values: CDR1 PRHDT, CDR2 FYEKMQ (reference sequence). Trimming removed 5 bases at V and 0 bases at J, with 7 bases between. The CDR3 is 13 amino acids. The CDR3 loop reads CASSNRVNTEAFF. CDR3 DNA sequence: TGTGCCAGCAGCAACAGGGTGAACACTGAAGCTTTCTTT. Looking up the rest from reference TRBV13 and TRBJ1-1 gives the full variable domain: AAGVIQSPRHLIKEKRETATLKCYPIPRHDTVYWYQQGPGQDPQFLISFYEKMQSDKGSIPDRFSAQQFSDYHSELNMSSLELGDSALYFCASSNRVNTEAFFGQGTRLTVV.